These 9 T cell receptor beta chains came from one sample sequenced in a study of identifying expanded T cells in peripheral blood. Here immunoSEQ multiplex PCR was the method, and the copy in TCRdb shows in-frame clones only, minus some. In the table there are 75,000 to 90,000 clones, 80% to 90% of which are singletons. Sequenced: blood. The receptors were gathered from a person aged 18-70 years in good health.

This clone was detected only a few times. The chain uses TRBV14 and TRBJ2-7, with D uncertain. There are 17 residues in the CDR3. Looked up from germline, CDR1 is SGHDN and CDR2 is FVKESK. The V end was cut by 1 base, the J end by 0 bases, with 16 bases between. CDR3 in amino acids: CASSQVGNRGPSYEQYF. CDR3 bases: TGTGCCAGCAGCCAAGTAGGCAACCGAGGTCCCTCCTACGAGCAGTACTTC.

The chain combines TRBV9 with TRBJ2-7; a possible D gene is TRBD2 (5 bases). V shed 4 bases and J shed 3 bases, with 14 bases lying between them. Germline V gene lookup returns CDR1 SGDLS and CDR2 YYNGEE. The CDR3 loop spans 14 amino acids. The CDR3 DNA reads as TGTGCCAGCAGCCCCACCTCCGGGAACTACGAGCAGTACTTC. Amino acids: CASSPTSGNYEQYF.

This chain links TRBV5-1 with TRBJ2-7; 7 nucleotides line up with TRBD1. This CDR3 contains 14 residues. V was clipped by 4 bases and J by 2 bases; unmatched bases: 6. The V gene's germline CDR1 is SGHRS and CDR2 YFSETQ. The CDR3 sequence: CASSPRDRPYEQYF. For the CDR3, the DNA is TGCGCCAGCAGCCCACGGGACAGACCCTACGAGCAGTACTTC.

The chain carries TRBV19 and TRBJ1-5, with 7 bases identical to TRBD1. There are 12 residues in the CDR3. Germline CDR1 is LNHDA and CDR2 is SQIVND (reference sequence). Losses at the gene ends were 5 bases for V and 9 bases for J; bases not matched to a gene: 4. CDR3: CASSSRGGPQHF. In nucleotides, the CDR3 is TGTGCCAGTAGTTCCAGGGGGGGGCCCCAGCATTTT.

V and J are TRBV13 and TRBJ1-1, with D perhaps TRBD1 (6 bases). Germline V gene sequence: CDR1 PRHDT, CDR2 FYEKMQ (reference sequence). This CDR3 spans 14 amino acids. The V end was cut by 6 bases, the J end by 4 bases, with 15 bases between. CDR3 residues: CASRHMTGGTEAFF. DNA for the CDR3: TGTGCCAGCAGACACATGACAGGAGGCACTGAAGCTTTCTTT.

J is TRBJ2-7 and V is TRBV2, with D perhaps assigned TRBD1 or TRBD2 (5 bases each). The CDR3 sequence is 13 residues long. Per the germline V gene, CDR1 is SNHLY and CDR2 is FYNNEI. V gave up 7 bases and J gave up 6 bases, with 16 bases separating them. In nucleotides, the CDR3 is TGTGCCAGCATAGGGCAGTCGGGGCGCGAGCAGTACTTC. Translation gives CASIGQSGREQYF. Combining the CDR3 with reference TRBV2 and TRBJ2-7 gives the whole variable domain EPEVTQTPSHQVTQMGQEVILRCVPISNHLYFYWYRQILGQKVEFLVSFYNNEISEKSEIFDDQFSVERPDGSNFTLKIRSTKLEDSAMYFCASIGQSGREQYFGPGTRLTVT.

V gene TRBV5-1 combines with J gene TRBJ1-1; 7 positions agree with TRBD1. The CDR3 loop spans 15 amino acids. Germline trimming cut 0 bases from V and 10 bases from J; bases unmatched to any gene: 12. From germline, CDR1 is SGHRS and CDR2 YFSETQ. CDR3 region: CASSLGTGGSSRAFF. The CDR3 region has the DNA TGCGCCAGCAGCTTGGGGACAGGAGGAAGTAGCAGAGCTTTCTTT.

The chain employs TRBV5-4 and TRBJ2-3; D remains ambiguous. Trimming left V 4 bases short and J 4 bases short, with 10 bases between. The germline V gene encodes CDR1 SGHNT and CDR2 YYREEE (reference sequence). The CDR3 spans 13 residues. The CDR3 loop reads CASSAETPDTQYF. The CDR3 DNA is TGTGCCAGCAGCGCCGAAACACCAGATACGCAGTATTTT.

This clone was observed a single time. The chain is built from TRBV2 and TRBJ1-1, with D possibly TRBD1 on 5 matching bases. From germline, CDR1 is SNHLY and CDR2 FYNNEI. V was shortened by 1 base and J by 6 bases, with 15 bases between the two germline ends. The CDR3 is made up of 15 amino acids. The CDR3 DNA is TGTGCCAGCAGTGAAGAAGGGCCCAGGGATGCTGAAGCTTTCTTT. Translating gives CASSEEGPRDAEAFF. Drawing the rest from reference TRBV2 and TRBJ1-1, the complete variable domain is EPEVTQTPSHQVTQMGQEVILRCVPISNHLYFYWYRQILGQKVEFLVSFYNNEISEKSEIFDDQFSVERPDGSNFTLKIRSTKLEDSAMYFCASSEEGPRDAEAFFGQGTRLTVV.